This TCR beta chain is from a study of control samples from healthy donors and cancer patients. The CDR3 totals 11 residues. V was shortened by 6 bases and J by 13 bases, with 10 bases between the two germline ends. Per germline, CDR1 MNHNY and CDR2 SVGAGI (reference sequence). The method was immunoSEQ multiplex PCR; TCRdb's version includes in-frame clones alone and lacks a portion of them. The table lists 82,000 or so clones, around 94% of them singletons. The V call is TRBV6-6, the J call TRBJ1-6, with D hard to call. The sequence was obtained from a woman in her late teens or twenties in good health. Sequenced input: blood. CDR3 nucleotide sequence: TGTGCCAGCAGCCCTCTCGGTCCCCTCCACTTT. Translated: CASSPLGPLHF.